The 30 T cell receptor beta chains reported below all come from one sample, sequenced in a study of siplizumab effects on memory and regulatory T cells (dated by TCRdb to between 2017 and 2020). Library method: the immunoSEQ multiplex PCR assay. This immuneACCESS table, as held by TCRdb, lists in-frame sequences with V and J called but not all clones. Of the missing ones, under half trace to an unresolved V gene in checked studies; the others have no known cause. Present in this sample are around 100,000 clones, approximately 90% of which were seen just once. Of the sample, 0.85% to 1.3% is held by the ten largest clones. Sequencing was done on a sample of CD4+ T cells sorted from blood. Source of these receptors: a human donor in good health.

The CDR3 region has the DNA TGTGCCAGCAGTTTCGACTGGACAGCAGAGACCCAGTACTTC. It translates to CASSFDWTAETQYF. The rearrangement joins TRBV28 to TRBJ2-5; TRBD1 is a possible D gene (6 bases). The V gene lost 3 bases and the J gene lost 4 bases, with 12 bases spanning the gap. The CDR3 length is 14 residues. Germline V gene lookup returns CDR1 MDHEN and CDR2 SYDVKM.

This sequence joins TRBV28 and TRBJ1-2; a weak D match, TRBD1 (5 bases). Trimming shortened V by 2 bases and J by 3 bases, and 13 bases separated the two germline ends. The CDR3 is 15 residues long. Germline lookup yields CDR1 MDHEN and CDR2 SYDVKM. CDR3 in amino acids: CASSLGHLGDYGYTF. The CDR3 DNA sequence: TGTGCCAGCAGTTTAGGCCACCTAGGGGACTATGGCTACACCTTC.

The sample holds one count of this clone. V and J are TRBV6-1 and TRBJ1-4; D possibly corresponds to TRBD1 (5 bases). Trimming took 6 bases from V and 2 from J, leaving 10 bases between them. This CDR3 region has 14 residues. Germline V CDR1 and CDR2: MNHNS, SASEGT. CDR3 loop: CASRVQATNEKLFF. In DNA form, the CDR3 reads TGTGCCAGCAGAGTACAGGCTACTAATGAAAAACTGTTTTTT.

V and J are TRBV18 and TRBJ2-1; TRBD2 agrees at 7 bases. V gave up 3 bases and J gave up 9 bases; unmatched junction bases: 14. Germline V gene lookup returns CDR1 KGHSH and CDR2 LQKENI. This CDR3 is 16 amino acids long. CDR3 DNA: TGTGCCAGCTCACCCCGAGCGGGAAAGGCGTCAGGTGAGCAGTTCTTC. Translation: CASSPRAGKASGEQFF.

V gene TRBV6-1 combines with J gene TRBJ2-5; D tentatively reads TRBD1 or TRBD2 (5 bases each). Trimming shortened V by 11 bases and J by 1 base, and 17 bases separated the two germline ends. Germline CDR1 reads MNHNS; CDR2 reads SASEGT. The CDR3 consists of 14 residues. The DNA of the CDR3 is TGTGCCCTGCGCGAAGAGGGACCCCAAGAGACCCAGTACTTC. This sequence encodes CALREEGPQETQYF.

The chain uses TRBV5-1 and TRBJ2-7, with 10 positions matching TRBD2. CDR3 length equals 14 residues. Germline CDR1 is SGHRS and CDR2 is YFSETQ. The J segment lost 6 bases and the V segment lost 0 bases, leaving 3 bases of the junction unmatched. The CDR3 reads CASSLEASGGEQYF. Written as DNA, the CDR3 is TGCGCCAGCAGCTTGGAGGCTAGCGGGGGCGAGCAGTACTTC.

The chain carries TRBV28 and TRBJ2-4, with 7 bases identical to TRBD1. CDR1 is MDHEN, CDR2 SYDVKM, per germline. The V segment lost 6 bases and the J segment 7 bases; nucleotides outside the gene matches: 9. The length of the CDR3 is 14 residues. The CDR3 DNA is TGTGCCAGCAGCGAGGGACAGTGGCTTAACATTCAGTACTTC. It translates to CASSEGQWLNIQYF.

CDR3 amino acids: CASTTSRSRYEQYF. The CDR3 DNA sequence: TGTGCCAGCACCACATCGAGGTCCCGCTACGAGCAGTACTTC. This chain connects TRBV2 to TRBJ2-7, with D unclear. The CDR3 sequence is 14 residues long. V lost 7 bases and J 3 bases, leaving 16 bases between the germline ends. CDR1 is SNHLY and CDR2 is FYNNEI in the germline V gene. Looking up the rest from reference TRBV2 and TRBJ2-7 gives the full variable domain: EPEVTQTPSHQVTQMGQEVILRCVPISNHLYFYWYRQILGQKVEFLVSFYNNEISEKSEIFDDQFSVERPDGSNFTLKIRSTKLEDSAMYFCASTTSRSRYEQYFGPGTRLTVT.

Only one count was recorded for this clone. CDR3 sequence reads: CASSEDRGIRQPQHF. The CDR3 DNA follows: TGTGCCAGCAGTGAAGATCGGGGCATTCGTCAGCCCCAGCATTTT. The chain links TRBV6-1 to TRBJ1-5; a possible D gene is TRBD1 (5 bases). The V gene lost 1 base and the J gene lost 6 bases, with 13 bases spanning the gap. Germline V lookup: CDR1 MNHNS, CDR2 SASEGT. The CDR3 is 15 amino acids.

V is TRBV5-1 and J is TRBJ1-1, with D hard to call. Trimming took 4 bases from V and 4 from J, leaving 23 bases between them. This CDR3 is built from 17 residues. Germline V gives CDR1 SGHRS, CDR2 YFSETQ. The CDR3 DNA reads TGCGCCAGCAGCGGAGCCAAGGGTATCGCCGTGAGCACTGAAGCTTTCTTT. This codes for CASSGAKGIAVSTEAFF. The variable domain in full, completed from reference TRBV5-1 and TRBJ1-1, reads KAGVTQTPRYLIKTRGQQVTLSCSPISGHRSVSWYQQTPGQGLQFLFEYFSETQRNKGNFPGRFSGRQFSNSRSEMNVSTLELGDSALYLCASSGAKGIAVSTEAFFGQGTRLTVV.

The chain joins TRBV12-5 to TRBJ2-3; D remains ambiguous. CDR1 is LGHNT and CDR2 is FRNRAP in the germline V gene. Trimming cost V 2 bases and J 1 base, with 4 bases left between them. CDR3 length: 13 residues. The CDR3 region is CASGLSGTDTQYF. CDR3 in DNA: TGTGCTAGTGGTTTGAGTGGCACAGATACGCAGTATTTT.

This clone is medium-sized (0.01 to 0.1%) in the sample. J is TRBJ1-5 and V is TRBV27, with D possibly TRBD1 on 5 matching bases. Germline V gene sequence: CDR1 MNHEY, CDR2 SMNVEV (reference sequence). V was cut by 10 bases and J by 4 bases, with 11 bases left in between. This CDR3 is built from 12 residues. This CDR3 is CAMHRQNQPQHF. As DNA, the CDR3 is TGTGCCATGCACCGACAGAATCAGCCCCAGCATTTT.

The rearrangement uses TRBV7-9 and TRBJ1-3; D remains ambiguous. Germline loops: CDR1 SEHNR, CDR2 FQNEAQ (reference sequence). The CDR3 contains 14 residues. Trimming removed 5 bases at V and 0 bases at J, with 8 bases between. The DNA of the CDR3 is TGTGCCAGCAGCCCTCAGAGCTCTGGAAACACCATATATTTT. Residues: CASSPQSSGNTIYF.

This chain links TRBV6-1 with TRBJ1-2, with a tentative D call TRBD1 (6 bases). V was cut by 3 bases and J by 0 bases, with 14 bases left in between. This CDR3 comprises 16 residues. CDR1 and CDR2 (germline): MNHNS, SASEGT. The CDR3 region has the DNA TGTGCCAGCAGTGAGTTAAGGGGGATTACTAACTATGGCTACACCTTC. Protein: CASSELRGITNYGYTF.

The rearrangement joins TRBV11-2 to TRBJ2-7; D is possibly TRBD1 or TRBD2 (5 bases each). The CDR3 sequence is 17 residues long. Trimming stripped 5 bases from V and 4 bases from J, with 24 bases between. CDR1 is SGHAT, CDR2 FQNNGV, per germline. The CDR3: CASSPVSGQVRGYEQYF. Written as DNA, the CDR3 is TGTGCCAGCAGCCCCGTGAGTGGGCAGGTGAGGGGTTACGAGCAGTACTTC.

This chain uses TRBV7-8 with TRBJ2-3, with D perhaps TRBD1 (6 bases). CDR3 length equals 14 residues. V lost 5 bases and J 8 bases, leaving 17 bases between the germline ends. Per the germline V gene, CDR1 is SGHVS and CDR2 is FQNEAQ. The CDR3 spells CASSQGRSQGTQYF. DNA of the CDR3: TGTGCCAGCAGCCAGGGGCGAAGTCAGGGTACGCAGTATTTT.

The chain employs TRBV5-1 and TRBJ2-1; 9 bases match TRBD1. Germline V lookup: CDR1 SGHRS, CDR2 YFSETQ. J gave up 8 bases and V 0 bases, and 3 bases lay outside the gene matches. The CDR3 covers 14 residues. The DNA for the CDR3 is TGCGCCAGCAGCTTGGGGGACAGGGTGGATGAGCAGTTCTTC. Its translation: CASSLGDRVDEQFF.

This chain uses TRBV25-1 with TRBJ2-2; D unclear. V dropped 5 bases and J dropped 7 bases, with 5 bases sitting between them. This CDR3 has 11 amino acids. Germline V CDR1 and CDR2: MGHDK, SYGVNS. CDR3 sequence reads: CASSLVGELFF. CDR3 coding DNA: TGTGCCAGCAGTTTGGTCGGGGAGCTGTTTTTT.

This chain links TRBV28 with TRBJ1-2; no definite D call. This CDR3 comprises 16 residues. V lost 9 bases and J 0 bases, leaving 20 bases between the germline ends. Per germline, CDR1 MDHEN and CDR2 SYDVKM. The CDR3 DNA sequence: TGTGCCAGTAGGTCAGTCCACAAAATTACTAACTATGGCTACACCTTC. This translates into CASRSVHKITNYGYTF.

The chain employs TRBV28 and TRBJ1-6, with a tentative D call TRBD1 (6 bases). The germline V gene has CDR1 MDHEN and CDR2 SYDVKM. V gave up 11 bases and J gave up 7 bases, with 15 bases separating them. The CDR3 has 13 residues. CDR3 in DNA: TGTGCCTCGACGGGGGCTGGGAATTCACCCCTCCACTTT. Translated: CASTGAGNSPLHF.

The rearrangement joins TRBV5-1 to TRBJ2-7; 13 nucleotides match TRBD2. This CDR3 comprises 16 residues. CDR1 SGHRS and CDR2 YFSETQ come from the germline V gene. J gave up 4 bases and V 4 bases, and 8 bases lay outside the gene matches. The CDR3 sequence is CASSARLAGGPYEQYF. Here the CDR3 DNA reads TGCGCCAGCAGCGCCCGACTAGCGGGAGGCCCATACGAGCAGTACTTC.

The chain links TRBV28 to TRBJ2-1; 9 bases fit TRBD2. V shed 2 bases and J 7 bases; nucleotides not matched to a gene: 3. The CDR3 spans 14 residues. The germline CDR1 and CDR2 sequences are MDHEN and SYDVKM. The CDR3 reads CASSLSGRFNEQFF. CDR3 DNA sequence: TGTGCCAGCAGTTTAAGCGGGAGGTTTAATGAGCAGTTCTTC.

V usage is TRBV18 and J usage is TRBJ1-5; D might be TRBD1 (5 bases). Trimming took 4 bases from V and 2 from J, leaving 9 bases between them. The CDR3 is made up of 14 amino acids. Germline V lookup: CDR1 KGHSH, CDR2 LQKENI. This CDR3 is CASSLGGGNQPQHF. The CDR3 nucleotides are TGTGCCAGCTCACTCGGAGGGGGCAATCAGCCCCAGCATTTT.

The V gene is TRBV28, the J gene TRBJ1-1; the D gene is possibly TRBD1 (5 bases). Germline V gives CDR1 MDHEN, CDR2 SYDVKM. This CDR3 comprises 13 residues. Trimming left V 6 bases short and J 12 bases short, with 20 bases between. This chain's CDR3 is CASRVDSRRVPFF. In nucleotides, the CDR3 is TGTGCCAGCAGGGTTGACAGTAGAAGGGTTCCTTTCTTT.

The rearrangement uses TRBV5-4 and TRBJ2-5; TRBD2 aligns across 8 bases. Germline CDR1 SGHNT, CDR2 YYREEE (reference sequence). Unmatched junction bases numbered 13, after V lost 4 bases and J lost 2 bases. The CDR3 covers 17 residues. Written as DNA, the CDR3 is TGTGCCAGCAGCAACCCAGGCGAGAGCGGGAGTCAAGAGACCCAGTACTTC. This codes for CASSNPGESGSQETQYF. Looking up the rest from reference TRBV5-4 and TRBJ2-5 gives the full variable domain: ETGVTQSPTHLIKTRGQQVTLRCSSQSGHNTVSWYQQALGQGPQFIFQYYREEENGRGNFPPRFSGLQFPNYSSELNVNALELDDSALYLCASSNPGESGSQETQYFGPGTRLLVL.

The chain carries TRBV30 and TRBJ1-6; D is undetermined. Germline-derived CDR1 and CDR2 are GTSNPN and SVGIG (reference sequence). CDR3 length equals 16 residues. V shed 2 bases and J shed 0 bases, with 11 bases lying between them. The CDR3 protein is CAWSLPGSSYNSPLHF. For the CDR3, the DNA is TGTGCCTGGAGTTTACCGGGAAGCTCCTATAATTCACCCCTCCACTTT.

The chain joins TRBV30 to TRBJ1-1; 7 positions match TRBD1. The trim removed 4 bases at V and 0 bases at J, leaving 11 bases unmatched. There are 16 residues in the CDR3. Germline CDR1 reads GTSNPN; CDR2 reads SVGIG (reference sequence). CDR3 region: CAWINSGQLLNTEAFF. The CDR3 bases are TGTGCCTGGATAAATTCGGGACAGCTACTGAACACTGAAGCTTTCTTT.

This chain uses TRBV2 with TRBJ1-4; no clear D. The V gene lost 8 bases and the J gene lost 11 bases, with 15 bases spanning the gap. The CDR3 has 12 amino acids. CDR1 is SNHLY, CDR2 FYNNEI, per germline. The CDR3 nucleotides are TGTGCCAGCCGGCCGGCGGCAAGTAAACTGTTTTTT. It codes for CASRPAASKLFF. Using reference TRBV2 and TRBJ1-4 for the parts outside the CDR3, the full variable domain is EPEVTQTPSHQVTQMGQEVILRCVPISNHLYFYWYRQILGQKVEFLVSFYNNEISEKSEIFDDQFSVERPDGSNFTLKIRSTKLEDSAMYFCASRPAASKLFFGSGTQLSVL.

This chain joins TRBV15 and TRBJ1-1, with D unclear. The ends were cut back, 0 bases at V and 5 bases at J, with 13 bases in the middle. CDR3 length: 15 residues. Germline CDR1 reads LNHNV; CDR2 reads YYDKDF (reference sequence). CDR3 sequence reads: CATSRDGRAGTEAFF. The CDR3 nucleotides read TGTGCCACCAGCAGAGATGGCCGGGCCGGGACTGAAGCTTTCTTT.

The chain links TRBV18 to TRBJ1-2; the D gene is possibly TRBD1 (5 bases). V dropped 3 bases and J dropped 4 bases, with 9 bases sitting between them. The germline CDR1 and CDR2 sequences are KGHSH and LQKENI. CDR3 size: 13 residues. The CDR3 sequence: CASSPTDSYGYTF. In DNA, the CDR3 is TGTGCCAGCTCACCGACCGACAGCTATGGCTACACCTTC.